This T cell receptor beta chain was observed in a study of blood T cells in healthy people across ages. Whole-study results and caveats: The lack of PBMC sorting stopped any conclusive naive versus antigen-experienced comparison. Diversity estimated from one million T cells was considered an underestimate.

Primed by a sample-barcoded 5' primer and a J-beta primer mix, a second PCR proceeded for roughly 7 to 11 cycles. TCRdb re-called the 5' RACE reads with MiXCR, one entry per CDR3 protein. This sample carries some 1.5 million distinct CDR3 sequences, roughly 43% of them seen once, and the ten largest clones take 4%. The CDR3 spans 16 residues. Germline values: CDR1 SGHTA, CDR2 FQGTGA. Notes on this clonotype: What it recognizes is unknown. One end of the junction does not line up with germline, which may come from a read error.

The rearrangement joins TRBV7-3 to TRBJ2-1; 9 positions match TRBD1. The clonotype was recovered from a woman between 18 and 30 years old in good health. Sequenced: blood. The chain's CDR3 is CASSLSPGQGDNEQFF. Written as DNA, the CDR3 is TGCGCCAGCAGCTTGTCACCGGGACAGGGTGACAATGAGCAGTTCTTC.